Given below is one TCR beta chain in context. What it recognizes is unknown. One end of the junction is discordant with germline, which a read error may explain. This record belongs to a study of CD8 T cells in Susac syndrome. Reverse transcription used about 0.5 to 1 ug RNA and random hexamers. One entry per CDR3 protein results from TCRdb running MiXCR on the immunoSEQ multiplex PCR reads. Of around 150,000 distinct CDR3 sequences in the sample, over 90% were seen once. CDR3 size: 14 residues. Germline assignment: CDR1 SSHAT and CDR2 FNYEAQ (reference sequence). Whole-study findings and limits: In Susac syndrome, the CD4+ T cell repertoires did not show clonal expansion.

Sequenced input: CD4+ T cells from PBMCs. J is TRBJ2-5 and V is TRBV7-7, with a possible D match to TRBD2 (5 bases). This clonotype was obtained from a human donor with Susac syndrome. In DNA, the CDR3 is TGTGCTAGCAGCTTAGCGCCATATGAAGGGACCCAGTACTTC. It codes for CASSLAPYEGTQYF.